What follows is one T cell receptor beta chain and its context. Its antigen is not known. The data originate from a study of shared clonotypes between healthy human individuals. V lost 3 bases to trimming and J lost 3 bases, with 9 bases between them. CDR1 KGHSH and CDR2 LQKENI come from the germline V gene. The CDR3 covers 13 residues. Genomic DNA from each subset was divided evenly over several immunoSEQ plates. Profiled with immunoSEQ multiplex PCR; TCRdb holds only in-frame clones, not every one. The table has 2 million to 2.5 million clones, 92% seen once. A CD45RA+ naive subset and a CD45RA-negative memory subset were split from CD4+ cells. Whole-study findings and limits: What naive subsets generally showed was a larger estimated richness than memory subsets showed. Read depth was anticipated to influence clonotype sharing among donors.

The genes are TRBV18 and TRBJ2-7; no definite D call. The sample was naive CD4+ T cells from PBMCs. The subset is: CD45RA+ positively selected. This TCR was recovered from a man aged 18-30 years in good health. Some clones in this sample may be carry-over from other donors' samples. The CDR3 nucleotides are TGTGCCAGCTCACCCGACATTATCTACGAGCAGTACTTC. This gives the protein CASSPDIIYEQYF.